This TCR beta chain was recorded in a study of blood T cell repertoires in COVID-19. Overall study context: Sites across the United States, Italy and Spain contributed samples from acute and convalescent COVID-19.

Adults between roughly 18 and 95 years of age took part from about two dozen US areas. Donors were grouped by their self-reported clinical history. The CDR3 covers 11 residues. The J segment lost 12 bases and the V segment lost 5 bases, leaving 5 bases of the junction unmatched. CDR1 and CDR2 (germline): WSHSY, SAAADI. In the original workflow: Amplifying reference gene primers gave estimates of nucleated cell counts. Clones were sequenced by immunoSEQ multiplex PCR, and TCRdb holds only the in-frame ones, with some missing. D and trimming come from the DNA, and the V and J calls and clone size come from that table. The sample shows fewer than 250,000 clones, approximately 83% of them seen only once. In this sample, this clone turned up a few times.

The sequencing input was PBMCs or T cells enriched from blood (not recorded which). The sequence derives from a woman in her forties or fifties who had been exposed to COVID-19. V and J are TRBV10-2 and TRBJ1-1, with 8 bases aligning to TRBD1. The CDR3 nucleotides are TGCGCCAGCAGTCTGGACAGGGAATCTTTCTTT. It codes for CASSLDRESFF.